A single sample gave rise to the 14 T cell receptor beta chains below, sequenced in a study of blood T cell repertoires in COVID-19. Method: immunoSEQ multiplex PCR; TCRdb's copy keeps in-frame clones and lacks some. In the table there are about 60,000 clones, roughly 80% of which are singletons. The sample consisted of peripheral blood. Receptor source: a human donor in a cohort sampled during active COVID-19.

The chain employs TRBV2 and TRBJ2-7; 9 bases are shared with TRBD2. The germline gives CDR1 SNHLY, CDR2 FYNNEI. Trimming took 0 bases from V and 0 from J; bases not matched to a gene: 3. The CDR3 covers 16 residues. CDR3 DNA: TGTGCCAGCAGTGAAGCGGGCGGGGGGGCCTCCTACGAGCAGTACTTC. Residues: CASSEAGGGASYEQYF.

Written as DNA, the CDR3 is TGTGCCAGCAGCTTACTTCGGGCAGGGTCCCTCCCTGAAGCTTTCTTT. It encodes CASSLLRAGSLPEAFF. The chain combines TRBV7-9 with TRBJ1-1, with a possible D match to TRBD1 (5 bases). The CDR3 contains 16 residues. Germline V gene lookup returns CDR1 SEHNR and CDR2 FQNEAQ (reference sequence). V was trimmed by 2 bases and J by 6 bases, leaving 19 bases between them.

The CDR3 DNA reads as TGTGCCAGCAGTTATCAGGGACAGGGGAATCAGCCCCAGCATTTT. Protein product: CASSYQGQGNQPQHF. The V call is TRBV6-2 or TRBV6-3, the J call TRBJ1-5, with 10 positions matching TRBD1. The germline V gene encodes CDR1 MNHEY and CDR2 SVGEGT. The CDR3 is 15 residues long. The junction had 3 bases not matched to a gene; V was cut back by 3 bases and J by 4 bases.

The rearrangement uses TRBV7-9 and TRBJ1-2; D call uncertain. This CDR3 has 14 amino acids. Trimming removed 10 bases at V and 5 bases at J, with 20 bases between. Germline V gene lookup returns CDR1 SEHNR and CDR2 FQNEAQ (reference sequence). The CDR3 nucleotides are TGTGCCATCACCCCGGAGGGTCCCCAGTATGGCTACACCTTC. Its protein product is CAITPEGPQYGYTF.

Only a few counts were recorded for this clone. The V call is TRBV5-5, the J call TRBJ1-5, with TRBD1 matching 9 bases. Germline assignment: CDR1 SGHKS and CDR2 YYEKEE (reference sequence). There are 15 residues in the CDR3. The V gene end was trimmed by 4 bases and the J gene end by 2 bases; junction bases not matched to a gene: 4. CDR3 sequence: CASSPWTGGNQPQHF. In DNA form, the CDR3 reads TGTGCCAGCAGCCCGTGGACAGGGGGCAATCAGCCCCAGCATTTT.

The genes are TRBV9 and TRBJ2-7; 8 bases line up with TRBD1. The J segment lost 9 bases and the V segment lost 2 bases, leaving 10 bases of the junction unmatched. The CDR3 loop spans 14 amino acids. CDR1 SGDLS and CDR2 YYNGEE come from the germline V gene. This chain's CDR3 is CASSVGTGSSWQYF. CDR3 nucleotide sequence: TGTGCCAGCAGCGTTGGGACAGGCTCCTCGTGGCAGTACTTC.

This chain uses TRBV9 with TRBJ1-4; 9 bases are shared with TRBD1. J lost 4 bases, V lost 3 bases, and 4 bases had no gene match. This CDR3 contains 15 residues. Germline V CDR1 and CDR2: SGDLS, YYNGEE. The CDR3 DNA is TGTGCCAGCAGCGCGCGGGACAGGGATAATGAAAAACTGTTTTTT. This translates into CASSARDRDNEKLFF.

CDR3 bases: TGTGCCAGCAGTTACTCCCATGGTCTAACAGAGACCCAGTACTTC. It translates to CASSYSHGLTETQYF. The gene calls are TRBV6-6 and TRBJ2-5; D unclear. Germline V gene data show CDR1 as MNHNY and CDR2 as SVGAGI (reference sequence). Trimming shortened V by 0 bases and J by 4 bases, and 12 bases separated the two germline ends. CDR3 length: 15 residues.

The chain recombines TRBV27 with TRBJ2-5; D is unclear. Germline CDR1 reads MNHEY; CDR2 reads SMNVEV (reference sequence). Between the trimmed V and J ends, which lost 4 bases and 5 bases, there was a span of 23 bases. CDR3 length: 17 amino acids. In DNA form, the CDR3 reads TGTGCCAGCAGTTCCTCCGCTCTTGAGGCGTTTGGGGAGACCCAGTACTTC. Translation gives CASSSSALEAFGETQYF.

The rearrangement uses TRBV9 and TRBJ2-7; possibly TRBD1 for D (6 bases). Trimming took off 4 bases at V and 2 bases at J, with 13 bases between the two ends. Germline CDR1 reads SGDLS; CDR2 reads YYNGEE. The CDR3 length is 14 residues. The CDR3 region is CASSPGTSTYEQYF. The CDR3 DNA sequence: TGTGCCAGCAGCCCGGGGACATCGACCTACGAGCAGTACTTC.

There are a few counts of this clone. This chain uses TRBV28 with TRBJ1-1; D gene uncertain. The CDR3 spans 14 residues. V lost 3 bases and J lost 0, with 8 bases in between. Germline V gene data show CDR1 as MDHEN and CDR2 as SYDVKM. The CDR3 spells CASSLGVMNTEAFF. Here the CDR3 DNA reads TGTGCCAGCAGTTTGGGCGTCATGAACACTGAAGCTTTCTTT.

This clone was observed a single time. The CDR3 spells CASSLGNRDTDSYEQYF. DNA of the CDR3: TGTGCCAGCAGCTTAGGGAACCGGGACACCGACTCCTACGAGCAGTACTTC. V and J are TRBV11-2 and TRBJ2-7, with D maybe TRBD1 (6 bases). The CDR3 loop spans 17 amino acids. Germline lookup yields CDR1 SGHAT and CDR2 FQNNGV. The germline V and J ends were trimmed by 1 base and 0 bases, with 16 bases remaining between them.

The chain combines TRBV6-2 or TRBV6-3 with TRBJ2-3; 11 bases align to TRBD2. CDR1 and CDR2 (germline): MNHEY, SVGEGT. The CDR3 extends over 15 amino acids. J gave up 4 bases and V 0 bases, and 0 bases lay outside the gene matches. DNA of the CDR3: TGTGCCAGCAGTTACTCGACTAGCGGGGCAGATACGCAGTATTTT. Its translation: CASSYSTSGADTQYF.

This chain joins TRBV30 and TRBJ2-1; 7 bases map to TRBD2. V lost 5 bases, J lost 3 bases, and 4 bases stayed unmatched. The germline V gene encodes CDR1 GTSNPN and CDR2 SVGIG (reference sequence). CDR3 length: 13 amino acids. The CDR3 DNA sequence: TGTGCCTGGTCCGGGACTAACTACAATGAGCAGTTCTTC. Encoded protein: CAWSGTNYNEQFF.